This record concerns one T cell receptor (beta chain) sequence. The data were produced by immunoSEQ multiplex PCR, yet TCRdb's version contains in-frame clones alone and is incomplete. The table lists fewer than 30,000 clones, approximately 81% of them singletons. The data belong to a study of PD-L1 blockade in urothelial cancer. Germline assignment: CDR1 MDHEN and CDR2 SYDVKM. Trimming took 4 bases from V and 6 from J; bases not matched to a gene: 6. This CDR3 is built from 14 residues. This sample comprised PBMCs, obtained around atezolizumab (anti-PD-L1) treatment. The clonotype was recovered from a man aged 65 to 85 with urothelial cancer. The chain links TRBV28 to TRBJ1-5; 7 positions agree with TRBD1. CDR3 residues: CASSSPGQPQPQHF. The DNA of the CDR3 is TGTGCCAGCAGTTCTCCGGGACAGCCTCAGCCCCAGCATTTT.